The 5 T cell receptor beta chains below were found in one sample sequenced in a study of T-cell reconstitution after alpha-beta-depleted transplantation in children. Unique molecular identifiers were incorporated into the prepared TCRbeta library. TCRdb re-analysed the PCR reads in MiXCR, keeping a single row per CDR3 protein. The repertoire has roughly 610,000 distinct CDR3 sequences, over 9.5% of them found once; the top ten carry 4%. The sequenced sample was PBMCs from the stem cell graft donor, obtained from the stem cell graft. The receptors were sampled from a human donor who donated a stem cell graft to a child with acute myeloid leukemia.

In its sample, this clonotype was seen once. The chain couples TRBV3-1 to TRBJ1-5, with D perhaps matching TRBD1 (6 bases). V was shortened by 4 bases and J by 1 base, with 11 bases between the two germline ends. The CDR3 loop spans 15 amino acids. In germline, CDR1 is LGHDT, CDR2 YNNKEL (reference sequence). CDR3 residues: CASSLGQPSNQPQHF. The CDR3, as DNA: TGTGCCAGCAGCCTTGGACAGCCAAGCAATCAGCCCCAGCATTTT.

In this sample, this clonotype turned up a few times. The V gene is TRBV9, the J gene TRBJ2-7; possibly TRBD1 for D (5 bases). V shed 0 bases and J shed 7 bases, with 14 bases lying between them. Germline CDR1 and CDR2: SGDLS and YYNGEE. The CDR3 spans 14 residues. The CDR3: CASSVGAGLGEQYF. Written as DNA, the CDR3 is TGTGCCAGCAGCGTAGGGGCAGGGCTGGGTGAGCAGTACTTC.

The chain couples TRBV20-1 to TRBJ2-5, with 11 bases matching TRBD2. The CDR3 has 15 amino acids. V was pared by 0 bases and J by 3 bases, with 3 bases of the junction left unmatched. Germline V lookup: CDR1 DFQATT, CDR2 SNEGSKA (reference sequence). As DNA, the CDR3 is TGCAGTGCTAGAGATTGGGGACTAGCGGAAGAGACCCAGTACTTC. This gives the protein CSARDWGLAEETQYF.

This clonotype showed up just a few times. The genes are TRBV5-1 and TRBJ1-1, with 8 bases that match TRBD1. V lost 5 bases to trimming and J lost 4 bases; unmatched junction nucleotides: 10. CDR1 and CDR2 from the germline V gene are SGHRS and YFSETQ. The CDR3 extends over 15 amino acids. This CDR3 reads CASRQTQGAGTEAFF. CDR3 coding DNA: TGCGCCAGCAGACAAACCCAGGGGGCGGGCACTGAAGCTTTCTTT.

The V call is TRBV3-1, the J call TRBJ2-7; the match to TRBD2 covers 9 bases. Germline lookup yields CDR1 LGHDT and CDR2 YNNKEL (reference sequence). The CDR3 has 17 amino acids. With 2 bases clipped from V and 3 bases from J, the junction kept 11 bases outside the gene matches. As DNA, the CDR3 is TGTGCCAGCAGCCAAAGGTTTTTTAGCGGGAGTGACTACGAGCAGTACTTC. Translated, it gives CASSQRFFSGSDYEQYF.